Shown below are 4 T cell receptor beta chains from a single sample sequenced in a study of blood T cell repertoires in COVID-19. The protocol was immunoSEQ multiplex PCR, while the TCRdb copy is restricted to in-frame clones and leaves out a portion. Among 110,000 to 150,000 clones listed, roughly 80% were seen once. Sequencing was carried out using peripheral blood. These receptors all stem from a middle-aged man with active or convalescent COVID-19.

CDR3 loop: CASSPLGQLSYNEQFF. The CDR3 DNA follows: TGTGCCAGCTCACCACTCGGACAGTTATCCTACAATGAGCAGTTCTTC. The rearrangement joins TRBV18 to TRBJ2-1; possible D gene TRBD1, 6 bases. The CDR3 length is 16 residues. With 1 base removed from V and 1 base from J, the gap between germline ends came to 11 bases. Germline assignment: CDR1 KGHSH and CDR2 LQKENI.

The chain is built from TRBV5-6 and TRBJ1-5, with 8 bases identical to TRBD1. The CDR3 is 14 residues long. Germline-derived CDR1 and CDR2 are SGHDT and YYEEEE. The ends lost 1 base at V and 4 bases at J; junction bases unmatched: 1. The CDR3 protein is CASSLTGGNQPQHF. The CDR3 DNA follows: TGTGCCAGCAGCTTGACAGGGGGAAATCAGCCCCAGCATTTT. Using reference TRBV5-6 and TRBJ1-5 for the parts outside the CDR3, the full variable domain is DAGVTQSPTHLIKTRGQQVTLRCSPKSGHDTVSWYQQALGQGPQFIFQYYEEEERQRGNFPDRFSGHQFPNYSSELNVNALLLGDSALYLCASSLTGGNQPQHFGDGTRLSIL.

CDR3 region: CASRLSGGYYIIDGTEAFF. The CDR3 DNA is TGTGCCAGCAGGCTATCAGGGGGCTATTATATTATCGACGGCACTGAAGCTTTCTTT. This chain uses TRBV5-4 with TRBJ1-1; TRBD1 matches 8 bases. This CDR3 has 19 amino acids. Trimming removed 5 bases from V and 4 bases from J; junction bases left unmatched: 22. Germline V gives CDR1 SGHNT, CDR2 YYREEE (reference sequence). Combining the CDR3 with reference TRBV5-4 and TRBJ1-1 gives the whole variable domain ETGVTQSPTHLIKTRGQQVTLRCSSQSGHNTVSWYQQALGQGPQFIFQYYREEENGRGNFPPRFSGLQFPNYSSELNVNALELDDSALYLCASRLSGGYYIIDGTEAFFGQGTRLTVV.

This clone was seen many times. The chain is built from TRBV3-1 (or the pseudogene TRBV3-2) and TRBJ1-2; 8 positions agree with TRBD1. CDR1 and CDR2 from the germline V gene are LGHDT and YNNKEL (reference sequence). V trimming: 1 base; J trimming: 5 bases; junction bases outside the gene matches: 3. CDR3 length equals 14 residues. The CDR3 reads CASSQGTGRYGYTF. CDR3 bases: TGTGCCAGCAGCCAAGGGACAGGGCGATATGGCTACACCTTC.